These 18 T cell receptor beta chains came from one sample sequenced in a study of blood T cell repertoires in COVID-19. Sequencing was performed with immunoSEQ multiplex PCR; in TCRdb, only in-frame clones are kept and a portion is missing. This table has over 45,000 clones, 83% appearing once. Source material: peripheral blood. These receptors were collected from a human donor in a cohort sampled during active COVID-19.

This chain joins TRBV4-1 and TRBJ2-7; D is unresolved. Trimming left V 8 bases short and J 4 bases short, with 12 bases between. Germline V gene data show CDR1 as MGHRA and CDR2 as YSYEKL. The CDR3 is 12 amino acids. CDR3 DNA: TGCGCCAGCCGCGACAACGATTACGAGCAGTACTTC. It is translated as CASRDNDYEQYF.

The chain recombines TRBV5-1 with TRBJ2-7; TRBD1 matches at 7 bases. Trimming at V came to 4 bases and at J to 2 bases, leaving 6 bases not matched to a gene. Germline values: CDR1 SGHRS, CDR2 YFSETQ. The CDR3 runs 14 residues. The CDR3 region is CASSLTGFTYEQYF. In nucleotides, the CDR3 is TGCGCCAGCAGCCTGACAGGGTTCACCTACGAGCAGTACTTC.

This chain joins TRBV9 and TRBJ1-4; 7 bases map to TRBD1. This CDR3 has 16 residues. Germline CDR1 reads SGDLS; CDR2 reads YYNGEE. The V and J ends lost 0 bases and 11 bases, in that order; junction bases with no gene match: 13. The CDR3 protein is CASSVDIGDSHVKLFF. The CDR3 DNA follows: TGTGCCAGCAGCGTAGATATCGGGGACAGCCACGTCAAACTGTTTTTT. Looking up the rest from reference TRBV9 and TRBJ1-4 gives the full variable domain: DSGVTQTPKHLITATGQRVTLRCSPRSGDLSVYWYQQSLDQGLQFLIQYYNGEERAKGNILERFSAQQFPDLHSELNLSSLELGDSALYFCASSVDIGDSHVKLFFGSGTQLSVL.

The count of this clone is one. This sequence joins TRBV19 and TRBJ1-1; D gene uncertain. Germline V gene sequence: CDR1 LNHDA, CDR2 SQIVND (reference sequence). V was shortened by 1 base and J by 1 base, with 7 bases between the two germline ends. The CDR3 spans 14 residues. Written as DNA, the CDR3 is TGTGCCAGTAGTATAGGCGCGAGGAACACTGAAGCTTTCTTT. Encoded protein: CASSIGARNTEAFF.

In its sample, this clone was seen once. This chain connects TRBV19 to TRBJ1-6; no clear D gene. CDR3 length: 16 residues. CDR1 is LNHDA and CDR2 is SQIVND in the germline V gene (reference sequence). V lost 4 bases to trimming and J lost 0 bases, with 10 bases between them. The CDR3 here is CASSRWAVSYNSPLHF. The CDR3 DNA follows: TGTGCCAGTAGTAGGTGGGCAGTCTCCTATAATTCACCCCTCCACTTT.

In DNA, the CDR3 is TGTGCCAGCAGGGATGGGAGGGGCGCAGGGAACACTGAAGCTTTCTTT. Residues: CASRDGRGAGNTEAFF. The chain employs TRBV27 and TRBJ1-1; D perhaps matches TRBD1 (5 bases). The V end was cut by 6 bases, the J end by 1 base, with 18 bases between. There are 16 residues in the CDR3. The germline gives CDR1 MNHEY, CDR2 SMNVEV (reference sequence).

The CDR3 DNA reads as TGTGCCAGCAGCCTCCTACCCCCCGGGACACGGAGCGAGCAGTACTTC. Translating it yields CASSLLPPGTRSEQYF. The chain links TRBV7-3 to TRBJ2-7; a possible D gene is TRBD1 (6 bases). This CDR3 region has 16 residues. V lost 5 bases, J lost 6 bases, and 23 bases lay in between. CDR1 and CDR2 from the germline V gene are SGHTA and FQGTGA.

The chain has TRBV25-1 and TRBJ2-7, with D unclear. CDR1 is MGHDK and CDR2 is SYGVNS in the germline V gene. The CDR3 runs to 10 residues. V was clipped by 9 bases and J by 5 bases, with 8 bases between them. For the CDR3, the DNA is TGTGCCAGGAATTCAGACGAGCAGTACTTC. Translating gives CARNSDEQYF.

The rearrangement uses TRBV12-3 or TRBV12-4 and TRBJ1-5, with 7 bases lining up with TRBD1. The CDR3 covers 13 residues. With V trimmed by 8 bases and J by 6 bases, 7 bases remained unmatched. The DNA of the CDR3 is TGTGCCAGCCGGGCAGGGGGTTTTCAGCCCCAGCATTTT. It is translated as CASRAGGFQPQHF.

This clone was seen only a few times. The CDR3 region is CASSRGVWGEAFF. The DNA for the CDR3 is TGTGCCAGCAGTCGCGGGGTTTGGGGTGAAGCTTTCTTT. This chain connects TRBV27 to TRBJ1-1; D gene ambiguous. CDR3 length equals 13 residues. Between the trimmed V and J ends, which lost 5 bases and 7 bases, there was a span of 14 bases. Germline CDR1 MNHEY, CDR2 SMNVEV (reference sequence).

The CDR3: CASSLMQVNTEAFF. The CDR3 DNA sequence: TGTGCCAGCAGCTTAATGCAGGTGAACACTGAAGCTTTCTTT. The V call is TRBV7-2, the J call TRBJ1-1; D gene ambiguous. Deletions cut 2 bases from V and 0 bases from J, with 7 bases between. Germline values: CDR1 SGHTA, CDR2 FQGNSA. This CDR3 contains 14 residues.

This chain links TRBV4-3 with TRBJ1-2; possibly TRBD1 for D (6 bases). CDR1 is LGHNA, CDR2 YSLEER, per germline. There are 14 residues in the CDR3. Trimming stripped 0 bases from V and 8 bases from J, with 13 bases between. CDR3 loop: CASSQDRDIGGYTF. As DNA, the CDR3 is TGCGCCAGCAGCCAAGATAGGGACATAGGGGGCTACACCTTC.

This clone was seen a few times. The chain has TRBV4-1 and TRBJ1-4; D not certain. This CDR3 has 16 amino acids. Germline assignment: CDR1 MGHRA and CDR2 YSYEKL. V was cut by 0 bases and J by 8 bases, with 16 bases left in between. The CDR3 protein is CASSQEEWNQREKLFF. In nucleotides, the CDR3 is TGCGCCAGCAGCCAAGAGGAGTGGAATCAGAGAGAAAAACTGTTTTTT.

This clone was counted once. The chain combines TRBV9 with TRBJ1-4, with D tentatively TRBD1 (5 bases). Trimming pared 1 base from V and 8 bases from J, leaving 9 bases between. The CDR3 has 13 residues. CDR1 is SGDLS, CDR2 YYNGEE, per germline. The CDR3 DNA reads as TGTGCCAGCAGCGTAAGGGGCCCAGAAAAACTGTTTTTT. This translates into CASSVRGPEKLFF. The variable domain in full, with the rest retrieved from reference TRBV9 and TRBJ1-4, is DSGVTQTPKHLITATGQRVTLRCSPRSGDLSVYWYQQSLDQGLQFLIQYYNGEERAKGNILERFSAQQFPDLHSELNLSSLELGDSALYFCASSVRGPEKLFFGSGTQLSVL.

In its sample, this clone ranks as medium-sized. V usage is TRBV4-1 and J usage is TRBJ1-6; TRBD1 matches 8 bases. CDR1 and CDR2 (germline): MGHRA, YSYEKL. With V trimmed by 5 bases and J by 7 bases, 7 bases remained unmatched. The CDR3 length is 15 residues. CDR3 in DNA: TGCGCCAGCAGCTTGACAGGGGATGCCAATTCACCCCTCCACTTT. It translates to CASSLTGDANSPLHF.

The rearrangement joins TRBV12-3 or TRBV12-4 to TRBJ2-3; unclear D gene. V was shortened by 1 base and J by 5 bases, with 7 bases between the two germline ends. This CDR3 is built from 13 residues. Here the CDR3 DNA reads TGTGCCAGCAGTTTAGATTCCGGAGATACGCAGTATTTT. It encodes CASSLDSGDTQYF.

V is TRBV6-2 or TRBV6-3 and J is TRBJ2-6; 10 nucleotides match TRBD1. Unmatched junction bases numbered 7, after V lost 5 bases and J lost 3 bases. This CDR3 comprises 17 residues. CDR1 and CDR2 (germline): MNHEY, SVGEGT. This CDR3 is CASSDPGQGFGANVLTF. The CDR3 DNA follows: TGTGCCAGCAGTGACCCGGGACAGGGGTTTGGGGCCAACGTCCTGACTTTC.

The CDR3 sequence is CASSFLEHGQPQHF. DNA for the CDR3: TGTGCCAGCAGCTTTCTGGAGCACGGGCAGCCCCAGCATTTT. The J gene is TRBJ1-5, the V gene TRBV5-7; D gene uncertain. TRBV5-7 is placed among ORFs of uncertain function. The CDR3 runs to 14 residues. The ends were cut back, 2 bases at V and 7 bases at J, with 13 bases in the middle.